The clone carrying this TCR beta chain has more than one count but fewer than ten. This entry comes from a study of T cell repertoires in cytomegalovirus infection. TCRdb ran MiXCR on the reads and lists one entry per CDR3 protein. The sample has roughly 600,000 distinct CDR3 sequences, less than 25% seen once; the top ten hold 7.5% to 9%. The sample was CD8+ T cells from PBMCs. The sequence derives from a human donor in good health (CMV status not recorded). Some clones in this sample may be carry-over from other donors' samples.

Here the CDR3 DNA reads TGTGCCAGCAGCACTGACGGGGGCGTCGGAAACACCATATATTTT. This encodes CASSTDGGVGNTIYF. The chain couples TRBV7-2 to TRBJ1-3, with D perhaps matching TRBD1 (6 bases). V shed 5 bases and J shed 4 bases, with 15 bases lying between them. The CDR3 covers 15 residues. Per germline, CDR1 SGHTA and CDR2 FQGNSA. Full variable domain (outside the CDR3, taken from reference TRBV7-2 and TRBJ1-3): GAGVSQSPSNKVTEKGKDVELRCDPISGHTALYWYRQSLGQGLEFLIYFQGNSAPDKSGLPSDRFSAERTGGSVSTLTIQRTQQEDSAVYLCASSTDGGVGNTIYFGEGSWLTVV.